The clone carrying this TCR beta chain was recorded a few times. Trimming cost V 2 bases and J 5 bases; bases outside gene matches: 8. Germline values: CDR1 SGHAT, CDR2 FQNNGV. This CDR3 is 16 amino acids long. The data belong to a study of identical twins. The authors used template switching to add a universal primer site and gave cDNA unique molecular identifiers. A single record per CDR3 protein comes from TCRdb applying MiXCR to the 5' RACE reads. Of roughly 230,000 distinct CDR3 sequences detected, about 8% appear once; the ten largest clones hold less than 4%. These data also featured in a second study, about yellow fever vaccine responses in identical twins.

J is TRBJ2-2 and V is TRBV11-2, with 7 bases aligning to TRBD2. The sequence derives from a woman under 30 in good health. Material for sequencing was CD8+ T cells sorted from blood. DNA of the CDR3: TGTGCCAGCAGCTTATGGGGGGGGAGCGATACCGGGGAGCTGTTTTTT. It codes for CASSLWGGSDTGELFF.